This is a list of T cell receptor beta chains from one sample in a study of high-grade serous ovarian cancer treatment subgroups. Sequencing used immunoSEQ multiplex PCR; TCRdb keeps in-frame clones, though not all of them. This sample has about 11,000 clones, with roughly 87% found just once. The sample was tumor tissue. These receptors came from a human donor with high-grade serous ovarian cancer. The CDR3 runs from the conserved cysteine through the conserved F or W. The D gene is left open where the match is weak. Clone size, where shown, is once, few, many, or a class for clones that have expanded.

clone_size,d_call,j_call,v_call,cdr3_aa,cdr3_nt
.,.,TRBJ2-6,TRBV5-1,CASSLEGVSGANVLTF,TGCGCCAGCAGCTTGGAGGGGGTCTCTGGGGCCAACGTCCTGACTTTC
.,.,TRBJ2-2,TRBV5-1,CASSLAGASAGELFF,TGCGCCAGCAGCTTGGCAGGGGCTTCCGCCGGGGAGCTGTTTTTT
.,.,TRBJ1-2,TRBV11-2,CASRLRGDGYTF,TGTGCCAGCAGGTTAAGGGGGGATGGCTACACCTTC
.,.,TRBJ2-3,TRBV5-1,CASSLEGDTQYF,TGCGCCAGCAGCTTGGAGGGGGATACGCAGTATTTT
once,TRBD1,TRBJ2-7,TRBV5-1,CASSLERGRDEQYF,TGCGCCAGCAGCTTGGAAAGGGGGCGAGACGAGCAGTACTTC
.,.,TRBJ1-5,TRBV6-1,CASTVGGLSNQPQHF,TGTGCCAGCACCGTGGGGGGATTGAGCAATCAGCCCCAGCATTTT
.,.,TRBJ1-5,TRBV25-1,CASSHGHQPQHF,TGTGCCAGCAGTCATGGGCATCAGCCCCAGCATTTT
.,TRBD2,TRBJ2-7,TRBV27,CASSVAGTGYEQYF,TGTGCCAGCAGTGTAGCGGGAACCGGCTACGAGCAGTACTTC
.,.,TRBJ2-7,TRBV4-2,CASSQPGLGYEQYF,TGTGCCAGCAGCCAACCAGGTTTGGGGTACGAGCAGTACTTC
.,.,TRBJ2-3,TRBV28,CASSLTVEGKDTQYF,TGTGCCAGCAGTTTAACCGTGGAGGGGAAAGATACGCAGTATTTT
once,.,TRBJ2-5,TRBV28,CASSLPSQETQYF,TGTGCCAGCAGTTTACCCTCCCAAGAGACCCAGTACTTC
.,.,TRBJ2-7,TRBV28,CASSLVSAAGPGDEQYF,TGTGCCAGCAGTTTAGTGTCTGCGGCAGGCCCCGGCGACGAGCAGTACTTC
once,.,TRBJ1-3,TRBV19,CASSIATVGNTIYF,TGTGCCAGTAGTATTGCTACTGTTGGAAACACCATATATTTT
.,.,TRBJ1-4,TRBV5-6,CASSQRQAEKLFF,TGTGCCAGCAGCCAGAGGCAGGCTGAAAAACTGTTTTTT
.,.,TRBJ1-1,TRBV6-5,CASSFSGYNTEAFF,TGTGCTAGCAGTTTTTCGGGGTACAACACTGAAGCCTTCTTT
.,.,TRBJ1-2,TRBV6-1,CASSDVGRDRYTF,TGTGCCAGCAGTGACGTGGGGAGGGATCGCTACACCTTC
.,.,TRBJ2-3,TRBV5-1,CASTQAGGDRTDTQYF,TGCGCCAGCACCCAAGCGGGCGGGGATCGCACAGATACGCAGTATTTT
.,TRBD2,TRBJ2-1,TRBV27,CASSLAGVTYNEQFF,TGTGCCAGCAGTTTAGCGGGAGTGACCTACAATGAGCAGTTCTTC
.,TRBD2,TRBJ2-1,TRBV28,CASSDPWGGSLFLISYNEQFF,TGTGCCAGCAGTGACCCGTGGGGGGGTAGCCTTTTCCTGATCTCCTACAATGAGCAGTTCTTC
.,TRBD1,TRBJ2-7,TRBV6-1,CASRDRVYEQYF,TGTGCCAGCCGGGACAGGGTCTACGAGCAGTACTTC
few,TRBD2,TRBJ2-7,TRBV9,CASSVTSGSHEQYF,TGTGCCAGCAGCGTCACTAGCGGGAGCCACGAGCAGTACTTC
.,.,TRBJ2-1,TRBV29-1,CSVVGGSRGEQFF,TGCAGCGTTGTTGGGGGGAGTAGGGGTGAGCAGTTCTTC
.,.,TRBJ2-1,TRBV5-1,CASSLGVRPSNGDEQFF,TGCGCCAGCAGCTTGGGTGTCAGGCCCTCCAATGGGGATGAGCAGTTCTTC
.,.,TRBJ2-2,TRBV6-4,CASSALGGGELFF,TGTGCCAGCAGTGCCCTGGGCGGCGGGGAGCTGTTTTTT
.,.,TRBJ1-4,TRBV7-9,CASSPHRAGTEKLFF,TGTGCCAGCAGCCCCCACCGGGCCGGTACTGAAAAACTGTTTTTT
.,.,TRBJ1-1,TRBV5-4,CASSPGTPLGNTEAFF,TGTGCCAGCAGCCCCGGGACCCCTTTAGGGAACACTGAAGCTTTCTTT
.,.,TRBJ2-7,TRBV7-6,CASSFRLGRVYEQYF,TGTGCCAGCAGCTTTCGCCTGGGGAGAGTTTACGAGCAGTACTTC
.,TRBD1,TRBJ2-1,TRBV12-5,CASGSGQGNYNEQFF,TGTGCTAGTGGTTCCGGACAGGGGAACTACAATGAGCAGTTCTTC
.,TRBD2,TRBJ2-2,TRBV6-4,CASSDTSGNTGELFF,TGTGCCAGCAGTGACACTAGCGGGAACACCGGGGAGCTGTTTTTT
.,.,TRBJ2-5,TRBV5-1,CASSLVVPRKETQYF,TGCGCCAGCAGCCTCGTGGTCCCTAGGAAGGAGACCCAGTACTTC
.,.,TRBJ1-3,TRBV18,CASSTAISGNTIYF,TGTGCCAGTTCAACAGCGATCTCTGGAAACACCATATATTTT
.,.,TRBJ2-3,TRBV7-2,CASSTLGGMSTDTQYF,TGTGCCAGCAGCACCTTAGGGGGGATGAGCACAGATACGCAGTATTTT
.,.,TRBJ2-1,TRBV6-4,CASSAIAGSYNEQFF,TGTGCCAGCAGTGCAATCGCGGGATCCTACAATGAGCAGTTCTTC
.,.,TRBJ2-7,TRBV5-1,CASSLRSSRERIIYEQYF,TGCGCCAGCAGCTTACGCAGTTCGAGGGAGAGGATTATCTACGAGCAGTACTTC
.,TRBD2,TRBJ2-7,TRBV5-6,CASSLRTSNYEQYF,TGTGCCAGCAGCTTGCGGACTAGCAACTACGAGCAGTACTTC
.,.,TRBJ1-2,TRBV28,CASSFDEGSYGYTF,TGTGCCAGCAGTTTCGACGAGGGTTCCTATGGCTACACCTTC
.,.,TRBJ2-3,TRBV28,CASGPGATDTQYF,TGTGCCAGCGGGCCGGGAGCAACAGATACGCAGTATTTT
.,.,TRBJ2-5,TRBV30,CAWSVLGGRETQYF,TGTGCCTGGAGTGTACTAGGGGGGCGGGAGACCCAGTACTTC
.,TRBD1,TRBJ2-7,TRBV28,CASSLGQDGYPNYEQYF,TGTGCCAGCAGTTTAGGACAGGACGGATACCCCAACTACGAGCAGTACTTC
.,TRBD1,TRBJ1-2,TRBV5-4,CASSLDRGGRYGYTF,TGTGCCAGCAGCCTAGACAGGGGAGGACGCTATGGCTACACCTTC
.,TRBD1,TRBJ2-3,TRBV6-4,CASSDSNRGTPQYF,TGTGCCAGCAGTGACTCGAACAGGGGGACCCCGCAGTATTTT
.,TRBD1,TRBJ1-1,TRBV14,CASSSRGGYTEAFF,TGTGCCAGCAGCTCCAGGGGGGGGTATACTGAAGCTTTCTTT
few,TRBD1,TRBJ1-2,TRBV5-4,CASSKGTGAIYGYTF,TGTGCCAGCAGCAAAGGGACAGGGGCCATCTATGGCTACACCTTC
.,TRBD1,TRBJ2-7,TRBV30,CAWSVHGQGAREQYF,TGTGCCTGGAGTGTACACGGACAGGGGGCCCGCGAGCAGTACTTC
.,TRBD1,TRBJ1-4,TRBV30,CAWSASRGVGEKLFF,TGTGCCTGGAGTGCCTCCAGGGGGGTCGGTGAAAAACTGTTTTTT
.,TRBD2,TRBJ2-3,TRBV5-4,CASSFLAESDTQYF,TGTGCCAGCAGCTTCCTAGCGGAGTCAGATACGCAGTATTTT
.,TRBD2,TRBJ2-4,TRBV7-9,CASSRGGGLAKNIQYF,TGTGCCAGCAGCCGCGGGGGAGGTCTAGCCAAAAACATTCAGTACTTC
.,TRBD2,TRBJ2-3,TRBV9,CASSFIAGGRDTQYF,TGTGCCAGCAGCTTCATAGCGGGAGGGCGAGATACGCAGTATTTT
.,.,TRBJ2-5,TRBV9,CASSADETYQKTQYF,TGTGCCAGCAGCGCCGACGAAACGTACCAAAAGACCCAGTACTTC
once,.,TRBJ1-3,TRBV7-9,CAREDTSGNTIYF,TGTGCCAGGGAGGACACCTCTGGAAACACCATATATTTT
.,TRBD1,TRBJ2-1,TRBV15,CATSRVKTGSENEQFF,TGTGCCACCAGCAGGGTAAAGACAGGGTCGGAGAATGAGCAGTTCTTC
once,TRBD1,TRBJ1-4,TRBV4-2,CASSQFTGTVEKLFF,TGTGCCAGCAGCCAATTTACCGGGACAGTTGAAAAACTGTTTTTT
.,.,TRBJ1-4,TRBV11-3,CASTKGGEKLFF,TGTGCCAGCACTAAAGGGGGGGAAAAACTGTTTTTT
.,TRBD2,TRBJ2-1,TRBV9,CASSAPPRTSGGYNEQFF,TGTGCCAGCAGCGCCCCTCCCAGAACTAGCGGGGGCTACAATGAGCAGTTCTTC
.,.,TRBJ2-3,TRBV27,CATRRGDTQYF,TGTGCCACCCGACGGGGCGATACGCAGTATTTT